Each of the 6 T cell receptor beta chains below was sequenced from the same sample in a study of T-cell memory formation after mild COVID-19. Using its own MiXCR run on the 5' RACE reads, TCRdb lists one record per CDR3 protein. The sample yields roughly 190,000 distinct CDR3 sequences, 18% seen once. Sequenced: PBMCs or a T cell subset sorted from them (not recorded which). The receptor set was obtained from an adult woman who had mild COVID-19 (a few samples of this study predate the infection). Cell type and time point are not known.

This chain connects TRBV4-1 to TRBJ1-2; D unresolved. Trimming shortened V by 4 bases and J by 8 bases, and 11 bases separated the two germline ends. CDR1 and CDR2 from the germline V gene are MGHRA and YSYEKL. CDR3 size: 12 residues. In nucleotides, the CDR3 is TGCGCCAGCAGCCGCATCCTGGGGGGCTACACCTTC. Protein: CASSRILGGYTF.

This clonotype was found many times. This sequence joins TRBV12-3 or TRBV12-4 and TRBJ2-6, with 8 bases that match TRBD1. Trimming at V came to 6 bases and at J to 4 bases, leaving 14 bases not matched to a gene. The CDR3 spans 18 residues. DNA for the CDR3: TGTGCCAGCAGAAAGACAGGGGTAACTGCGGACGGGGCCAACGTCCTGACTTTC. The encoded protein is CASRKTGVTADGANVLTF.

The chain links TRBV5-5 to TRBJ2-3; TRBD1 matches at 8 bases. Germline-derived CDR1 and CDR2 are SGHKS and YYEKEE (reference sequence). V was pared by 4 bases and J by 6 bases, with 10 bases of the junction left unmatched. The CDR3 is made up of 15 amino acids. CDR3 amino acids: CASSPRQGIRDTQYF. The CDR3 nucleotides are TGTGCCAGCAGCCCGCGACAGGGGATAAGGGATACGCAGTATTTT.

V usage is TRBV12-3 or TRBV12-4 and J usage is TRBJ1-1, with no clear D. The V end lost 0 bases, the J end lost 4 bases, and 12 bases lay between the germline ends. The CDR3 consists of 15 residues. This CDR3 reads CASSLARGGSTEAFF. CDR3 coding DNA: TGTGCCAGCAGTTTAGCTCGGGGAGGGTCCACTGAAGCTTTCTTT.

This clonotype showed up just a few times. V gene TRBV11-3 combines with J gene TRBJ2-3; 10 bases align to TRBD2. CDR3 length: 19 residues. J gave up 2 bases and V 2 bases, and 13 bases lay outside the gene matches. Germline CDR1 reads SGHNT; CDR2 reads YENEEA. The CDR3 coding sequence is TGTGCCAGCAGCTTAACTAGCGGGACCCAGATCCGTTCCACAGATACGCAGTATTTT. Translating gives CASSLTSGTQIRSTDTQYF.

The rearrangement uses TRBV7-9 and TRBJ2-5; 16 positions match TRBD2. CDR3 length equals 18 residues. Germline trimming cut 5 bases from V and 4 bases from J; bases unmatched to any gene: 10. From germline, CDR1 is SEHNR and CDR2 FQNEAQ (reference sequence). The CDR3 nucleotides are TGTGCCAGCAGCAGCGGGACTAGCGGGAGGGGAGGAGGAGAGACCCAGTACTTC. Amino acids: CASSSGTSGRGGGETQYF.